This T cell receptor (beta chain) was sequenced in a study of cytomegalovirus exposure and HLA in healthy donors (dated 2017 in TCRdb). For the study in its entirety: An earlier analysis of approximately 600 of the donors reported 250 to 300 Gb of sequence data and more than 90 million unique TCR beta sequences from roughly 200 million T cells. An early release covering about 600 HLA-typed donors comprised around 300 gigabases of sequencing data and tens of millions of unique TCR sequences. Among the roughly 400 genotyped donors, about 85% belonged to the genetic ancestry cluster associated with self-reported Caucasian donors. The study aimed to test whether cataloging public T cell receptors could reveal signatures of past pathogen exposure. The study profiled the T cell repertoires of more than 500 subjects by immunosequencing and related them to cytomegalovirus serostatus. In addition to the first cohort of 666 subjects, a separate validation cohort of 120 different subjects was used. To predict cytomegalovirus infection status, the study brought together high-throughput TCR immunosequencing, statistical association of individual TCRs with disease status, and machine learning. A later analysis re-analyzed previously published TCR beta repertoires from about 600 donors and added high-resolution HLA genotyping to study TCR occurrence patterns. Rather than using new phenotypic data, the later analysis identified candidate immune exposures from TCR beta sequences and from how often those sequences occurred across donors. In an earlier analysis of roughly 580 of the donors, high-throughput TCR beta sequencing was used to judge whether each TCR beta V gene segment behaved as functional or pseudogenic. Alongside the repertoire data, information on donor age, sex, ethnicity and CMV serostatus was compiled. A later genetic analysis used genome-wide SNP genotypes for about 65% of the 666 donors, treating that subset as a discovery cohort. Every repertoire in the discovery cohort had been generated on one and the same sequencing platform. HLA typing included class I and class II loci at four-digit resolution. Typing coverage differed by locus: A, B, C, DRB1 and DQB1 were typed in roughly 620-640 donors, DQA1 in 522, DPA1 in 600 to 610, and DPB1 in about 450. Four to six DR-DQ haplotypes were handled as single units for association and clustering, since linkage in the cohort was strong. On average, roughly 240,000 unique TCR beta nucleotide sequences were sequenced per donor among 300 to 500 genotyped donors of the cohort, with roughly 18% of those sequences being non-productive. Overall study outcomes, separate from this receptor: In a later analysis, the rate of TCR association differed among HLA loci, with DRB1 alleles having the most associated TCRs and HLA-C alleles having the fewest. The sequencing pipeline was judged likely to have produced a cluster of highly shared sequence variants as a technical artifact. In an earlier analysis of some 500 of the donors, most TCR beta V segments were observed in productive rearrangements about 87% or about 30% of the time, broadly matching IMGT annotations. A few of the identified cytomegalovirus-associated TCR beta chains were confirmed in vitro to be specific for cytomegalovirus antigens. Roughly uniform sequencing depth across donors was assumed in presence/absence analyses, although this assumption may not hold. The only immune exposure information available for the cohort was CMV serostatus. A later genetic analysis reported fewer N-insertions in productive TCRs among donors in an Asian-associated ancestry cluster than the roughly 720-donor mean. The classifier was reported to diagnose cytomegalovirus status with high specificity and sensitivity in both the original and validation cohorts. Some IMGT-functional V segments, including TRBV6-2 and TRBV6-3, could not be told apart with the 87-base-pair reads, so those segments were excluded. Across donors, most TCR sequences were observed very rarely, whereas some public TCRs were present in many individuals. A further reported finding was that TCR beta sequences accurately predicted the HLA-A and HLA-B alleles for most subjects in the first cohort. According to a later analysis, most CMV-associated TCR beta chains appeared to be HLA-restricted, and the HLA associations seemed to be driven largely by CMV exposure. The authors suggested that the approach could potentially be generalized to other disease states and immunological phenotypes. In a later genetic analysis, a missense DCLRE1C variant was associated with V-gene and J-gene trimming of TCR beta chains, and the association was replicated in an independent cohort. Because HLA typing was unavailable for some donors at each locus, only the typed subset was used in association tests. In the study, around 150 TCR beta chains were listed as associated with cytomegalovirus. When HLA alleles, especially DR and DQ, strongly co-occurred, TCR associations were difficult to assign to individual alleles. A later analysis reported that several top co-occurrence clusters appeared linked to parvovirus B19, influenza, CMV and Epstein-Barr virus. Because counts were too low, about 18 rarely observed V segments, including chromosome 9 orphons, were left out of the earlier analysis of approximately 500 of the donors. In this cohort, only TCR beta chains were sequenced, and detectable features were limited by the absence of alpha or paired-chain data. Correlated functional status among segregating V segments might be attributable to linkage disequilibrium, but an unknown experimental factor could not be ruled out. In a later analysis, around 15,000 TCR beta sequences were associated with specific HLA alleles at a false discovery rate of 0.05. In a later analysis, HLA-associated TCR beta chains showed more clonal expansion and lower generation probabilities than non-associated chains that were equally common.

Concerning this clone itself: This receptor's antigen is unknown. No base quality values were provided; no much bigger clone lies one nucleotide off. The sample holds other DNA sequences that translate to the same CDR3.

The cohort consisted of 666 healthy bone marrow donors. Cohort members were all nominally healthy when sampled, although unrecorded immune exposures were likely present. The donor tested CMV seronegative and was one of the 352 seronegative cohort members. Each donor provided a peripheral blood sample, and peripheral blood mononuclear cells were used for TCR beta sequencing. The Qiagen DNeasy Blood Extraction Kit was used to extract genomic DNA from the blood cell samples. V gives up 5 bases and J gives up 4 bases, and the segment between their germline ends measures 11 bases. CDR1 and CDR2 (SEHNR, FQNEAQ) derive from the germline V gene (reference sequence). Inclusive of the bounding cysteine and phenylalanine, the CDR3 is 13 residues long. Only the CDR3 part of the read is kept: 39 bases, read in frame from the first base. The library came from the immunoSEQ multiplex PCR assay. For the multiplex PCR, a mixture combining 60 forward primers for TCR Vbeta segments and 13 reverse primers for TCR Jbeta segments was used. The CDR3 region of rearranged TCR beta genes was amplified from genomic DNA by a multiplex PCR assay. The amplified TCR beta libraries were sequenced on the Illumina HiSeq System as 87-base-pair reads. The original methods were these. A later analysis counted tens of millions of unique TCR beta chains across the 500 to 850 repertoires, and roughly 11 million of these chains were shared by at least two donors. A nearest-neighbor algorithm error-corrected the raw reads and collapsed the reads into unique sequences, merging closely related sequences to remove PCR and sequencing errors. V, D and J gene segments were assigned by aligning CDR3 sequences to IMGT reference sequences. For a sequence to be retained, a match of at least six nucleotides to both a V gene segment and a J gene segment was required. Rearrangements were classified as productive when the CDR3 lacked stop codons and remained in frame with V and J, and all other rearrangements were classified as non-productive. CDR3 was defined according to IMGT convention as the region running from the second conserved V-encoded cysteine to the conserved J-encoded phenylalanine. In an earlier analysis of around 540 of the donors, sequences lacking an unambiguous match to a single V gene segment were excluded. In an earlier analysis of several hundred of the donors, a V segment was called functional when productive rearrangements were above 56.7%, and segregating when the standard deviation between donors exceeded 5%. A statistical classification framework was built for diagnosing cytomegalovirus status from the catalog of TCR beta chain sequences. A later analysis assigned V and J genes by comparing TCR nucleotide sequences with IMGT/GENE-DB human TR gene sequences. The TCRdist pipeline was used in a later analysis to assign CDR3 sequences and most-parsimonious VDJ recombination scenarios. In a later analysis, each TCR beta chain was defined by its CDR3 amino acid sequence together with its V-gene family, and reads lacking a unique V-gene family were excluded. As a way to deal with suspected cross-contamination and a sequencing artifact, a later analysis dropped 450 to 600 nucleotide sequences that were highly shared and had low generation probability. In a later analysis, a clonal expansion index for each public chain was calculated from normalized within-repertoire ranks of inferred template counts. Generation probabilities in a later analysis came from a VDJ recombination model fitted to out-of-frame rearrangements, and those results were checked against IGoR. In a later analysis, hypergeometric tests were used to score TCR-TCR, TCR-HLA and TCR-CMV co-occurrence, with a repertoire-size bias correction applied to TCR pairs. A later analysis estimated false discovery rates by permuting HLA or CMV assignments 20 times. In a later analysis, co-occurring TCRs were grouped with DBSCAN, and TCRdist sequence similarity was added when clustering was performed within HLA-allele-positive subsets. Repertoires with fewer than 30,000 or more than 120,000 public chains were left out of co-occurrence clustering, as were four to six repertoires with anomalous nucleotide sharing. In its TCRdb copy, this immuneACCESS table keeps in-frame sequences only and misses some clones. Where compared with another copy, unresolved V genes explain less than half of these, and the others have no known cause. The V and J calls and clone size are taken from that table; D and trimming were inferred from the DNA. The sample records about 170,000 clones, approximately 81% of which are singletons. The ten biggest clones cover under 3% of the sample.

The chain is made from TRBV7-9 and TRBJ1-1, with TRBD1 perhaps the D gene, on 5 matching bases. The source material was PBMCs. This TCR derives from a woman in her fifties or sixties in good health and CMV-seronegative. CDR3 reads: CASSLSGGTEAFF. DNA sequence: TGTGCCAGCAGCCTCTCGGGGGGCACTGAAGCTTTCTTT.